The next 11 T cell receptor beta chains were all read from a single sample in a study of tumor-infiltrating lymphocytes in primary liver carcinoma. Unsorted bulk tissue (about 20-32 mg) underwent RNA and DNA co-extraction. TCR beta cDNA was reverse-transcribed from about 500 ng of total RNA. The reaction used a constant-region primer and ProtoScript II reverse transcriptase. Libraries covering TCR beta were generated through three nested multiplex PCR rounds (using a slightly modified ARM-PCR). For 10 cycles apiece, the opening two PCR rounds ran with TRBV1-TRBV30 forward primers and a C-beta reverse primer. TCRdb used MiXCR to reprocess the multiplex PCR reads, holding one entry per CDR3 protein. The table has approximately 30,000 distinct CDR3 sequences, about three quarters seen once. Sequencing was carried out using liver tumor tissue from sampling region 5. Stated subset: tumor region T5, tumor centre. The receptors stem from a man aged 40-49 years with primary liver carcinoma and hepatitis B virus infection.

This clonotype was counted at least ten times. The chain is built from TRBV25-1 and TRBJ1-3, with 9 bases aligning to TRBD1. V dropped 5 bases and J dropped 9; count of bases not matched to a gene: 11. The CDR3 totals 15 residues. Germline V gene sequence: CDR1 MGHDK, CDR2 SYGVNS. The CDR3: CASSFPGQGGGTIYF. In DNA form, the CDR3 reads TGTGCCAGCAGTTTTCCGGGACAGGGAGGAGGCACCATATATTTT.

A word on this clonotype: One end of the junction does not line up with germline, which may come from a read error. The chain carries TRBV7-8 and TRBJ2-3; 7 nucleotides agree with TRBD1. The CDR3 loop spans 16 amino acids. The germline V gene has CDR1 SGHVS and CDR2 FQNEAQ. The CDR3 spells CASNLKGAQNTDTQYF. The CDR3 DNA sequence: TGTGCCAGCAACCTCAAGGGGGCGCAGAACACAGATACACAGTATTTT.

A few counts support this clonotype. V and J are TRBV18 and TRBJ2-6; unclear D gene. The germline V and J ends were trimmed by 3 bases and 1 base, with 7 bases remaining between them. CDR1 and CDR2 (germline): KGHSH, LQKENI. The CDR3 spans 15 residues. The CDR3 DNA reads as TGTGCCAGCTCACCGGAGATATCTGGGGCCAACGTCCTGACTTTC. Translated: CASSPEISGANVLTF.

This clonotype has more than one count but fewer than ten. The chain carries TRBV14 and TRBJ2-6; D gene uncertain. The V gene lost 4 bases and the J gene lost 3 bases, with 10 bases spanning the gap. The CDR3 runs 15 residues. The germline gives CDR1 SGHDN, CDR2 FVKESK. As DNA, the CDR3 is TGTGCCAGCAGCCCGAGCATCGTTGGGGCCAACGTCCTGACTTTC. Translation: CASSPSIVGANVLTF. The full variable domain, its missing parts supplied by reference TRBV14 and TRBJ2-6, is EAGVTQFPSHSVIEKGQTVTLRCDPISGHDNLYWYRRVMGKEIKFLLHFVKESKQDESGMPNNRFLAERTGGTYSTLKVQPAELEDSGVYFCASSPSIVGANVLTFGAGSRLTVL.

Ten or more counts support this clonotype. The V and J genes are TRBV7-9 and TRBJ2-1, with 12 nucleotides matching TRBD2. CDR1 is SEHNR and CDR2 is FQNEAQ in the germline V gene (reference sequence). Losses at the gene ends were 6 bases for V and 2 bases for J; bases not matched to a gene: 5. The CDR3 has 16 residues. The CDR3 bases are TGTGCCAGCAGTTCCCTAGCGGGAGGGCCCTACAATGAGCAGTTCTTC. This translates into CASSSLAGGPYNEQFF.

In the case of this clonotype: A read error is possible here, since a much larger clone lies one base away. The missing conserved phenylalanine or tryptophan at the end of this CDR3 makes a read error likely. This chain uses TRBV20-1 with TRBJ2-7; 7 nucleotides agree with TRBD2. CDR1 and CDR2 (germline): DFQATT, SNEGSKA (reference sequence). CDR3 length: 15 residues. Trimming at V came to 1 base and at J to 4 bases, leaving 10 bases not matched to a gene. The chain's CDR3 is CSARGGGKDHYEQYL. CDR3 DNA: TGCAGTGCTAGAGGGGGGGGTAAGGACCATTACGAGCAGTACCTC.

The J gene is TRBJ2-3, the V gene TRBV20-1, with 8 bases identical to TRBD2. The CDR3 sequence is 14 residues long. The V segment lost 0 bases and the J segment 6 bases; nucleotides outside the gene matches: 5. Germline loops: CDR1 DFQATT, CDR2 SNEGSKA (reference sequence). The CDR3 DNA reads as TGCAGTGCTAGAGAGGGACTAGGAGGCGATACGCAGTATTTT. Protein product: CSAREGLGGDTQYF.

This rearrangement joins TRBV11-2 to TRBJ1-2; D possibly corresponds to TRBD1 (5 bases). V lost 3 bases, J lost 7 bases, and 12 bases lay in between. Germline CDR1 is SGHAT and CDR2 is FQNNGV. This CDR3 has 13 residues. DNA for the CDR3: TGTGCCAGCAGCTTCCCAGGGACGAGTGGCTACACCTTC. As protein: CASSFPGTSGYTF.

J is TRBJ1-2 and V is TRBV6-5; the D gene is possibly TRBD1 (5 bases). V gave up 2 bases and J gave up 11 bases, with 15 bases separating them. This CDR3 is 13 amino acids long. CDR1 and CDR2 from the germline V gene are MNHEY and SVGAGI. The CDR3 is CASSYRQGKGYTF. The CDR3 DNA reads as TGTGCCAGCAGTTACCGGCAGGGCAAAGGTTACACCTTC.

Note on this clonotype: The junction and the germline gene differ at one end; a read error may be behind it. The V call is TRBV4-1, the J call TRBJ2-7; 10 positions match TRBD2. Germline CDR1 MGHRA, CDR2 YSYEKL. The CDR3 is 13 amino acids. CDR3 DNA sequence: TGCGCCAGTAGCCTAGCGGGAGTAGGCGATCAGTACTTC. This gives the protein CASSLAGVGDQYF.

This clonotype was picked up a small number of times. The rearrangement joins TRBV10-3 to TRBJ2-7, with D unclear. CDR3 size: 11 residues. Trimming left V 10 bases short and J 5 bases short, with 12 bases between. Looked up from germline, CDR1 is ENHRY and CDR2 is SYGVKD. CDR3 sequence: CATSEVNEQYF. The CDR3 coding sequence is TGTGCCACGTCCGAGGTGAACGAGCAGTACTTC.